Shown below are 27 T cell receptor beta chains from a single sample sequenced in a study of blood T cell repertoires in COVID-19. Sequenced by immunoSEQ multiplex PCR; TCRdb stores in-frame clones only, minus some. The sample contains 250,000 to 400,000 clones, approximately 88% of which appear only once. Sequenced input: peripheral blood. All receptors come from a woman aged 25 to 39 with COVID-19, enrolled during active disease.

The V and J genes are TRBV5-6 and TRBJ2-2; 7 bases agree with TRBD2. The CDR3 contains 17 residues. Germline CDR1 SGHDT, CDR2 YYEEEE. The J segment lost 2 bases and the V segment lost 0 bases, leaving 7 bases of the junction unmatched. The chain's CDR3 is CASSLDLAARNTGELFF. The CDR3 DNA sequence: TGTGCCAGCAGCTTGGATCTAGCGGCCAGAAACACCGGGGAGCTGTTTTTT.

This chain joins TRBV7-2 and TRBJ1-1; D may be TRBD1 (6 bases). The germline gives CDR1 SGHTA, CDR2 FQGNSA. V was pared by 5 bases and J by 3 bases, with 13 bases between. There are 14 residues in the CDR3. CDR3 amino acids: CASSLTTGHTEAFF. The CDR3 DNA follows: TGTGCCAGCAGCCTTACCACAGGGCACACTGAAGCTTTCTTT.

V and J are TRBV20-1 and TRBJ1-2, with D unresolved. Germline CDR1 DFQATT, CDR2 SNEGSKA (reference sequence). V shed 7 bases and J shed 3 bases, with 6 bases lying between them. The CDR3 has 10 residues. The CDR3 DNA follows: TGCAGTGGGAGGGACTATGGCTACACCTTC. It codes for CSGRDYGYTF.

This chain connects TRBV2 to TRBJ2-1, with D unresolved. The CDR3 runs to 15 residues. CDR1 and CDR2 (germline): SNHLY, FYNNEI. V lost 4 bases and J 0 bases, leaving 10 bases between the germline ends. The CDR3 DNA is TGTGCCAGCAGTGCGCTAAGTAGCTCCTACAATGAGCAGTTCTTC. It encodes CASSALSSSYNEQFF.

This chain uses TRBV6-1 with TRBJ1-3; tentatively, D is TRBD1 (5 bases). Deletions cut 3 bases from V and 4 bases from J, with 16 bases between. Germline V gives CDR1 MNHNS, CDR2 SASEGT. The CDR3 runs 16 residues. The CDR3 region has the DNA TGTGCCAGCAGTGATCGGGCAGTCCCAGGGGGAAACACCATATATTTT. This codes for CASSDRAVPGGNTIYF.

This sequence joins TRBV6-5 and TRBJ2-3, with TRBD2 as a possible D gene (7 bases). Germline CDR1 MNHEY, CDR2 SVGAGI. The CDR3 sequence is 16 residues long. V lost 2 bases and J 0 bases, leaving 12 bases between the germline ends. CDR3 nucleotides: TGTGCCAGCAGTTACAAGGGGGGGACTAGCACAGATACGCAGTATTTT. Protein: CASSYKGGTSTDTQYF.

The chain uses TRBV2 and TRBJ1-4, with 8 bases lining up with TRBD1. CDR3 length: 15 amino acids. Germline CDR1 and CDR2: SNHLY and FYNNEI. Germline trimming cut 5 bases from V and 7 bases from J; bases unmatched to any gene: 9. CDR3 residues: CASSLSGTGGEKLFF. CDR3 sequence (DNA): TGTGCCAGCAGTCTCTCCGGGACAGGAGGTGAAAAACTGTTTTTT.

As to this clone: Other DNA sequences in the same sample also yield this CDR3. The chain recombines TRBV19 with TRBJ1-5; no clear D gene. CDR1 and CDR2 (germline): LNHDA, SQIVND (reference sequence). CDR3 length: 15 amino acids. V lost 1 base and J lost 1, with 8 bases in between. The CDR3 nucleotides read TGTGCCAGTAGTATAGGCTCGAGGAGCAATCAGCCCCAGCATTTT. Translating gives CASSIGSRSNQPQHF. The full variable domain, its missing parts supplied by reference TRBV19 and TRBJ1-5, is DGGITQSPKYLFRKEGQNVTLSCEQNLNHDAMYWYRQDPGQGLRLIYYSQIVNDFQKGDIAEGYSVSREKKESFPLTVTSAQKNPTAFYLCASSIGSRSNQPQHFGDGTRLSIL.

This clone has only a few counts. The junction and the germline gene differ at one end; a read error may be behind it. The chain uses TRBV18 and TRBJ2-3; TRBD2 agrees at 9 bases. The CDR3 is made up of 14 amino acids. The germline gives CDR1 KGHSH, CDR2 LQKENI. Written as DNA, the CDR3 is TGTGCCAGCAAAAGGGGGACTAGCAGAGATACGCAGTATTTT. This sequence encodes CASKRGTSRDTQYF.

This clone was seen a single time. The V gene is TRBV30, the J gene TRBJ2-5, with TRBD1 matching over 7 bases. The germline V gene has CDR1 GTSNPN and CDR2 SVGIG (reference sequence). With 2 bases clipped from V and 3 bases from J, the junction kept 6 bases outside the gene matches. The CDR3 contains 14 residues. The CDR3 DNA reads as TGTGCCTGGAGTCCCACAGGGACAGAAGAGACCCAGTACTTC. As protein: CAWSPTGTEETQYF. The whole variable domain, filled in from reference TRBV30 and TRBJ2-5, reads SQTIHQWPATLVQPVGSPLSLECTVEGTSNPNLYWYRQAAGRGLQLLFYSVGIGQISSEVPQNLSASRPQDRQFILSSKKLLLSDSGFYLCAWSPTGTEETQYFGPGTRLLVL.

V and J are TRBV6-5 and TRBJ2-5, with a weak D call TRBD2 (6 bases). The CDR3 has 13 amino acids. Germline V gives CDR1 MNHEY, CDR2 SVGAGI. V shed 5 bases and J shed 4 bases, with 11 bases lying between them. This chain's CDR3 is CASSREHTETQYF. In DNA form, the CDR3 reads TGTGCCAGCAGTCGGGAGCACACAGAGACCCAGTACTTC.

This chain joins TRBV7-9 and TRBJ1-4; D remains unclear. Trimming left V 1 base short and J 1 base short, with 10 bases between. There are 16 residues in the CDR3. CDR1 is SEHNR, CDR2 FQNEAQ, per germline (reference sequence). In DNA form, the CDR3 reads TGTGCCAGCAGCTTAGGGGCACTGGGAACTAATGAAAAACTGTTTTTT. Translation: CASSLGALGTNEKLFF.

The chain employs TRBV7-9 and TRBJ2-2; tentatively, D is TRBD2 (5 bases). Trimming removed 9 bases from V and 3 bases from J, with 8 bases in between. The germline V gene has CDR1 SEHNR and CDR2 FQNEAQ (reference sequence). CDR3 length: 12 amino acids. The CDR3 is CASTDYTGELFF. The CDR3 DNA follows: TGTGCCAGTACGGACTACACCGGGGAGCTGTTTTTT.

The chain carries TRBV9 and TRBJ1-6; 8 positions agree with TRBD1. The CDR3 is 15 amino acids. Germline lookup yields CDR1 SGDLS and CDR2 YYNGEE. Germline trimming cut 0 bases from V and 7 bases from J; bases unmatched to any gene: 3. In DNA, the CDR3 is TGTGCCAGCAGCGTAGGAGCAGGGGGCAATTCACCCCTCCACTTT. This gives the protein CASSVGAGGNSPLHF. The entire variable domain, with the rest obtained from reference TRBV9 and TRBJ1-6, is as follows: DSGVTQTPKHLITATGQRVTLRCSPRSGDLSVYWYQQSLDQGLQFLIQYYNGEERAKGNILERFSAQQFPDLHSELNLSSLELGDSALYFCASSVGAGGNSPLHFGNGTRLTVT.

The V gene is TRBV7-9, the J gene TRBJ2-3; 10 bases match TRBD2. V lost 0 bases and J lost 7; bases outside the gene matches: 13. Germline V gives CDR1 SEHNR, CDR2 FQNEAQ (reference sequence). This CDR3 contains 18 residues. The CDR3, as DNA: TGTGCCAGCAGCTTAGCGCAGGGTAGCGGGGGGTTTCGGAATACGCAGTATTTT. Residues: CASSLAQGSGGFRNTQYF.

The chain carries TRBV10-1 and TRBJ2-5, with D possibly matching TRBD1 (7 bases). The CDR3 extends over 16 amino acids. V was pared by 2 bases and J by 7 bases, with 20 bases between. The germline gives CDR1 WNHNN, CDR2 SYGVQD (reference sequence). The CDR3 DNA is TGCGCCAGCAGTGAGACGGGCCTTTCTCAGGGGGGGACCCAGTACTTC. Protein sequence: CASSETGLSQGGTQYF.

This clone was seen only a few times. The chain joins TRBV4-2 to TRBJ1-3, with a possible D match to TRBD1 (6 bases). Looked up from germline, CDR1 is LGHNA and CDR2 is YNFKEQ. The V and J ends lost 2 bases and 4 bases respectively, with 12 bases between them. CDR3 length equals 15 residues. DNA of the CDR3: TGTGCCAGCAGCCAAACACAGGGTGAAGGAAACACCATATATTTT. The encoded protein is CASSQTQGEGNTIYF.

The rearrangement joins TRBV15 to TRBJ1-4; D might be TRBD1 (6 bases). The germline V gene encodes CDR1 LNHNV and CDR2 YYDKDF (reference sequence). The CDR3 consists of 14 residues. V was shortened by 3 bases and J by 8 bases, with 13 bases between the two germline ends. The CDR3 is CATSRGGQEEKLFF. DNA for the CDR3: TGTGCCACCAGCAGGGGGGGGCAGGAAGAAAAACTGTTTTTT.

V gene TRBV6-5 combines with J gene TRBJ2-7; perhaps TRBD1 as D (7 bases). This CDR3 has 14 residues. V lost 6 bases and J lost 5, with 17 bases in between. The germline CDR1 and CDR2 sequences are MNHEY and SVGAGI. The chain's CDR3 is CASRTGDSIDEQYV. The CDR3 nucleotides are TGTGCCAGCAGGACGGGGGACAGTATCGACGAGCAGTACGTC.

The CDR3 DNA is TGCGCCAGCACATGGACAGCCAAACCCGGAGGTGGGGAGCTGTTTTTT. This sequence encodes CASTWTAKPGGGELFF. The chain uses TRBV5-1 and TRBJ2-2; the D gene is possibly TRBD1 (6 bases). The CDR3 length is 16 residues. V was clipped by 6 bases and J by 8 bases, with 23 bases between them. Per the germline V gene, CDR1 is SGHRS and CDR2 is YFSETQ.

This clone was seen a single time. The chain couples TRBV12-2 to TRBJ2-5; TRBD1 reflects the table's D call only, with no check against the DNA. TRBV12-2 is a pseudogene. The CDR3 covers 19 residues. The DNA of the CDR3 is TGTGCAAGTCGCTTAACCGTTTTCGGGACAGGGGGGAACCAAGAGACCCAGTACTTC. It specifies CASRLTVFGTGGNQETQYF.

The chain links TRBV7-9 to TRBJ1-1; 7 bases fit TRBD1. In germline, CDR1 is SEHNR, CDR2 FQNEAQ (reference sequence). This CDR3 has 15 amino acids. V gave up 3 bases and J gave up 0 bases; unmatched junction bases: 4. DNA of the CDR3: TGTGCCAGCAGCTTTACAGGACAGGTGAACACTGAAGCTTTCTTT. It codes for CASSFTGQVNTEAFF.

The V and J genes are TRBV2 and TRBJ2-7; 10 bases fit TRBD1. The J segment lost 2 bases and the V segment lost 6 bases, leaving 4 bases of the junction unmatched. The CDR3 consists of 14 residues. Germline V CDR1 and CDR2: SNHLY, FYNNEI. CDR3 nucleotides: TGTGCCAGCAGCTGGACAGGGGGGACCTACGAGCAGTACGTC. Protein sequence: CASSWTGGTYEQYV.

The rearrangement links TRBV30 to TRBJ2-3; D might be TRBD1 (6 bases). The length of the CDR3 is 12 residues. Germline CDR1 GTSNPN, CDR2 SVGIG (reference sequence). V was trimmed by 4 bases and J by 6 bases, leaving 11 bases between them. CDR3 protein: CAWTPGQDTQYF. CDR3 DNA: TGTGCCTGGACCCCCGGACAGGATACGCAGTATTTT.

This chain connects TRBV7-2 to TRBJ2-3, with TRBD2 matching over 10 bases. This CDR3 contains 14 residues. The V gene's germline CDR1 is SGHTA and CDR2 FQGNSA. V gave up 5 bases and J gave up 10 bases; unmatched junction bases: 9. In DNA form, the CDR3 reads TGTGCCAGCAGCCAAAGCGGGGGGGCCGACGCGCAGTATTTT. This codes for CASSQSGGADAQYF.

This chain joins TRBV6-2 or TRBV6-3 and TRBJ2-5, with 8 bases that match TRBD1. V lost 5 bases to trimming and J lost 5 bases; unmatched junction nucleotides: 10. Germline CDR1 and CDR2: MNHEY and SVGEGT. This CDR3 contains 15 residues. CDR3 residues: CASSRRTGNRETQYF. The CDR3 DNA reads TGTGCCAGCAGTCGACGGACAGGGAATAGGGAGACCCAGTACTTC.

The table lists this clone with a few counts. This sequence joins TRBV19 and TRBJ1-1, with D possibly matching TRBD1 (5 bases). Trimming removed 5 bases from V and 6 bases from J, with 16 bases in between. The CDR3 has 14 residues. Germline CDR1 LNHDA, CDR2 SQIVND (reference sequence). The DNA of the CDR3 is TGTGCCAGTAGTCCCATAGTCCGGGACTCTGAAGCTTTCTTT. The encoded protein is CASSPIVRDSEAFF.